The 27 T cell receptor beta chains in this list originate from one sample, sequenced in a study of blood T cell repertoires in COVID-19. Profiling relied on immunoSEQ multiplex PCR, and the TCRdb table lists in-frame clones only, not all of them. The profile shows some 200,000 clones, just over 85% of them singletons. The sample consisted of PBMCs or T cells enriched from blood (not recorded which). The receptors here all came from a woman between 35 and 50 years old with acute COVID-19.

The chain has TRBV7-2 and TRBJ1-3; possible D gene TRBD1, 6 bases. The CDR3 has 18 residues. V lost 1 base, J lost 0 bases, and 16 bases lay in between. Per germline, CDR1 SGHTA and CDR2 FQGNSA. CDR3 loop: CASSLVLIGQLSGNTIYF. In DNA, the CDR3 is TGTGCCAGCAGCTTAGTACTGATAGGACAGCTCTCTGGAAACACCATATATTTT.

The chain joins TRBV7-2 to TRBJ1-1, with unresolved D. The CDR3 has 14 amino acids. The germline V and J ends were trimmed by 1 base and 4 bases, with 10 bases remaining between them. Germline lookup yields CDR1 SGHTA and CDR2 FQGNSA. CDR3 residues: CASSLGAGSTEAFF. CDR3 sequence (DNA): TGTGCCAGCAGCTTAGGTGCGGGCAGCACTGAAGCTTTCTTT.

CDR3 loop: CASISIVGDQGAFF. The CDR3 DNA sequence: TGTGCCAGCATCTCCATCGTGGGGGACCAGGGGGCTTTCTTT. The J gene is TRBJ1-1, the V gene TRBV7-9, with D maybe TRBD1 (6 bases). This CDR3 region has 14 residues. Germline CDR1 SEHNR, CDR2 FQNEAQ (reference sequence). V lost 7 bases, J lost 11 bases, and 23 bases lay in between.

The rearrangement uses TRBV2 and TRBJ2-5, with D perhaps TRBD2 (7 bases). V lost 3 bases and J 2 bases, leaving 19 bases between the germline ends. The V gene's germline CDR1 is SNHLY and CDR2 FYNNEI. The length of the CDR3 is 17 residues. DNA for the CDR3: TGTGCCAGCAGTGAGAACAAGGGCGGGGGCCTACAAGAGACCCAGTACTTC. Translated: CASSENKGGGLQETQYF.

J is TRBJ2-1 and V is TRBV5-1, with unresolved D. The CDR3 is made up of 14 amino acids. Germline assignment: CDR1 SGHRS and CDR2 YFSETQ. Trimming shortened V by 7 bases and J by 3 bases, and 14 bases separated the two germline ends. The CDR3 loop reads CASCQTSDYNEQFF. CDR3 DNA: TGCGCCAGCTGCCAGACATCGGACTACAATGAGCAGTTCTTC.

The V gene is TRBV3-1 (or the pseudogene TRBV3-2), the J gene TRBJ2-7; D perhaps matches TRBD1 (6 bases). This CDR3 comprises 16 residues. The V gene's germline CDR1 is LGHDT and CDR2 YNNKEL (reference sequence). Trimming took off 0 bases at V and 4 bases at J, with 16 bases between the two ends. The CDR3 sequence is CASSQEGVTGKYEQYF. CDR3 DNA sequence: TGTGCCAGCAGCCAAGAAGGCGTAACAGGGAAGTACGAGCAGTACTTC.

The CDR3 spells CATSDSGTGAETQYF. Written as DNA, the CDR3 is TGTGCCACCAGTGATTCGGGGACAGGCGCAGAGACCCAGTACTTC. This chain joins TRBV24-1 and TRBJ2-5; 8 bases align to TRBD1. The CDR3 is made up of 15 amino acids. CDR1 is KGHDR, CDR2 SFDVKD, per germline. Unmatched junction bases numbered 5, after V lost 2 bases and J lost 4 bases.

The chain links TRBV7-9 to TRBJ1-2; 8 nucleotides agree with TRBD1. This CDR3 is 15 amino acids long. Germline loops: CDR1 SEHNR, CDR2 FQNEAQ (reference sequence). The V segment lost 4 bases and the J segment 8 bases; nucleotides outside the gene matches: 12. CDR3 nucleotide sequence: TGTGCCAGCAGCTCGTCCGGACAGGGTCGGTTGGGCTACACCTTC. Encoded protein: CASSSSGQGRLGYTF.

The genes are TRBV5-6 and TRBJ2-4; no clear D. Germline values: CDR1 SGHDT, CDR2 YYEEEE. This CDR3 is 15 amino acids long. V lost 4 bases and J 2 bases, leaving 13 bases between the germline ends. The CDR3, as DNA: TGTGCCAGCAGCCCCACAGTGTTCTCCAAAAACATTCAGTACTTC. This translates into CASSPTVFSKNIQYF.

This clone was observed a few times. This chain connects TRBV5-5 to TRBJ1-1, with TRBD1 identical over 7 bases. The germline V gene has CDR1 SGHKS and CDR2 YYEKEE (reference sequence). The J segment lost 1 base and the V segment lost 5 bases, leaving 5 bases of the junction unmatched. The CDR3 totals 14 residues. In nucleotides, the CDR3 is TGTGCCAGCAGAGAGGGACAGACGAACACTGAAGCTTTCTTT. Translated: CASREGQTNTEAFF.

The chain is built from TRBV4-1 and TRBJ2-3; 7 nucleotides line up with TRBD1. V was pared by 6 bases and J by 3 bases, with 9 bases of the junction left unmatched. CDR1 and CDR2 (germline): MGHRA, YSYEKL. The CDR3 contains 15 residues. The DNA for the CDR3 is TGCGCCAGCAGAGGGGGCCTGAGGGCGACAGATACGCAGTATTTT. Its translation: CASRGGLRATDTQYF.

V and J are TRBV6-2 or TRBV6-3 and TRBJ2-7, with 8 positions matching TRBD2. Trimming removed 2 bases from V and 3 bases from J; junction bases left unmatched: 3. There are 14 residues in the CDR3. The V gene's germline CDR1 is MNHEY and CDR2 SVGEGT. This chain's CDR3 is CASSYGLAGYEQYV. The CDR3 bases are TGTGCCAGCAGTTACGGGCTAGCGGGCTACGAGCAGTACGTC.

The DNA for the CDR3 is TGTGCCAGCAGCTTAGGGGGCATCTCTGGAAACACCATATATTTT. Protein product: CASSLGGISGNTIYF. The J gene is TRBJ1-3, the V gene TRBV7-9; the D gene is possibly TRBD1 (5 bases). The V and J ends lost 1 base and 0 bases respectively, with 7 bases between them. This CDR3 region has 15 residues. Germline CDR1 SEHNR, CDR2 FQNEAQ (reference sequence). The full variable domain, rest sourced from reference TRBV7-9 and TRBJ1-3, is DTGVSQNPRHKITKRGQNVTFRCDPISEHNRLYWYRQTLGQGPEFLTYFQNEAQLEKSRLLSDRFSAERPKGSFSTLEIQRTEQGDSAMYLCASSLGGISGNTIYFGEGSWLTVV.

This chain links TRBV11-3 with TRBJ2-2, with TRBD2 matching 9 bases. The germline gives CDR1 SGHNT, CDR2 YENEEA. The CDR3 consists of 18 residues. V gave up 4 bases and J gave up 0 bases; unmatched junction bases: 9. CDR3 region: CASSYTLAGFANTGELFF. The CDR3, as DNA: TGTGCCAGCAGCTACACGCTAGCGGGGTTCGCGAACACCGGGGAGCTGTTTTTT.

This clone is a singleton in its sample. V is TRBV2 and J is TRBJ2-2; D is possibly TRBD1 (5 bases). Germline CDR1 is SNHLY and CDR2 is FYNNEI. V was shortened by 0 bases and J by 5 bases, with 13 bases between the two germline ends. The CDR3 is 16 residues long. The CDR3 DNA reads TGTGCCAGCAGTGAAGCGCGCCCTGGGGCAACCGGGGAGCTGTTTTTT. Translating it yields CASSEARPGATGELFF.

CDR3 region: CASSLAGQGDYTGELFF. The CDR3 DNA sequence: TGTGCCAGCAGCCTTGCAGGGCAGGGGGATTACACCGGGGAGCTGTTTTTT. The V and J genes are TRBV4-2 and TRBJ2-2; 7 bases are shared with TRBD1. V trimming: 4 bases; J trimming: 3 bases; junction bases outside the gene matches: 11. CDR1 and CDR2 from the germline V gene are LGHNA and YNFKEQ. The CDR3 is made up of 17 amino acids.

This sequence joins TRBV19 and TRBJ2-3; 7 bases fit TRBD2. This CDR3 region has 14 residues. The ends lost 8 bases at V and 6 bases at J; junction bases unmatched: 11. Germline CDR1 is LNHDA and CDR2 is SQIVND (reference sequence). CDR3 loop: CASRSGPARDTQYF. CDR3 sequence (DNA): TGTGCCAGTCGTAGCGGGCCTGCGCGGGATACGCAGTATTTT.

This sequence joins TRBV4-1 and TRBJ2-7, with 10 nucleotides matching TRBD2. This CDR3 comprises 15 residues. Germline V gives CDR1 MGHRA, CDR2 YSYEKL. V lost 2 bases, J lost 2 bases, and 3 bases stayed unmatched. CDR3 DNA: TGCGCCAGCAGCCAAAATAGCGGGGGGCCCTACGAGCAGTACGTC. As protein: CASSQNSGGPYEQYV.

The V and J genes are TRBV7-2 and TRBJ2-1; weak D call: TRBD2 (6 bases). The ends were cut back, 5 bases at V and 7 bases at J, with 21 bases in the middle. Germline CDR1 is SGHTA and CDR2 is FQGNSA. This CDR3 comprises 16 residues. CDR3 sequence: CASSQPNGGVSNEQFF. DNA of the CDR3: TGTGCCAGCAGCCAACCCAACGGCGGGGTGAGTAATGAGCAGTTCTTC.

This clone occurred a few times. The chain uses TRBV27 and TRBJ1-6; TRBD1 matches at 7 bases. This CDR3 region has 15 residues. Germline assignment: CDR1 MNHEY and CDR2 SMNVEV (reference sequence). Trimming at V came to 4 bases and at J to 10 bases, leaving 10 bases not matched to a gene. The CDR3 loop reads CASSSLTGVGSPLHF. The CDR3 coding sequence is TGTGCCAGCAGTTCCCTAACAGGGGTGGGGTCACCCCTCCACTTT.

The chain is built from TRBV14 and TRBJ1-4, with D possibly being TRBD1 (6 bases). The CDR3 extends over 13 amino acids. Germline V gene sequence: CDR1 SGHDN, CDR2 FVKESK. Trimming pared 5 bases from V and 3 bases from J, leaving 7 bases between. In DNA, the CDR3 is TGTGCCAGCAGCTGGGGGCCTAATGAAAAACTGTTTTTT. Translated: CASSWGPNEKLFF.

The rearrangement links TRBV29-1 to TRBJ2-3; possibly TRBD1 for D (6 bases). There are 16 residues in the CDR3. Germline V CDR1 and CDR2: SQVTM, ANQGSEA. With 3 bases removed from V and 6 bases from J, the gap between germline ends came to 22 bases. The CDR3 DNA follows: TGCAGCGTTGATGCTAACGACTGGGGGCTGATTGATACGCAGTATTTT. It is translated as CSVDANDWGLIDTQYF.

This chain uses TRBV11-1 with TRBJ2-5, with 7 bases matching TRBD2. Germline V CDR1 and CDR2: SGHAT, FQDESV (reference sequence). Trimming cost V 3 bases and J 0 bases; bases outside gene matches: 7. The CDR3 is 16 residues long. The CDR3 DNA is TGTGCCAGCAGCTTGATTGGGGGGGGGTACCAAGAGACCCAGTACTTC. It encodes CASSLIGGGYQETQYF.

The rearrangement joins TRBV14 to TRBJ1-6; D is undetermined. Germline CDR1 and CDR2: SGHDN and FVKESK. Trimming pared 0 bases from V and 8 bases from J, leaving 8 bases between. There are 14 residues in the CDR3. The CDR3 nucleotides read TGTGCCAGCAGCCAAGAACTAGGCGATTCACCCCTCCACTTT. It yields the protein CASSQELGDSPLHF.

The chain has TRBV11-2 and TRBJ2-5; TRBD2 matches at 8 bases. Unmatched junction bases numbered 4, after V lost 3 bases and J lost 1 base. In germline, CDR1 is SGHAT, CDR2 FQNNGV. CDR3 size: 15 residues. The CDR3 protein is CASSLGRGVQETQYF. Written as DNA, the CDR3 is TGTGCCAGCAGCTTGGGGCGGGGGGTCCAAGAGACCCAGTACTTC. The whole variable domain, filled in from reference TRBV11-2 and TRBJ2-5, reads EAGVAQSPRYKIIEKRQSVAFWCNPISGHATLYWYQQILGQGPKLLIQFQNNGVVDDSQLPKDRFSAERLKGVDSTLKIQPAKLEDSAVYLCASSLGRGVQETQYFGPGTRLLVL.

A single count supports this clone. The chain uses TRBV3-1 (or the pseudogene TRBV3-2) and TRBJ2-7, with 11 bases matching TRBD2. The CDR3 spans 17 residues. V shed 0 bases and J 2 bases; nucleotides not matched to a gene: 6. The germline V gene has CDR1 LGHDT and CDR2 YNNKEL (reference sequence). The CDR3 region is CASSQEAPSGGTYEQYF. For the CDR3, the DNA is TGTGCCAGCAGCCAAGAGGCTCCTAGCGGGGGGACCTACGAGCAGTACTTC.

This clone showed up just once. This chain links TRBV29-1 with TRBJ1-1, with D uncertain. This CDR3 region has 11 residues. V lost 8 bases and J lost 1, with 8 bases in between. Looked up from germline, CDR1 is SQVTM and CDR2 is ANQGSEA. The CDR3: CSTRQNTEAFF. The CDR3, as DNA: TGCAGCACACGACAGAACACTGAAGCTTTCTTT. Full variable domain (rest looked up from reference TRBV29-1 and TRBJ1-1): SAVISQKPSRDICQRGTSLTIQCQVDSQVTMMFWYRQQPGQSLTLIATANQGSEATYESGFVIDKFPISRPNLTFSTLTVSNMSPEDSSIYLCSTRQNTEAFFGQGTRLTVV.